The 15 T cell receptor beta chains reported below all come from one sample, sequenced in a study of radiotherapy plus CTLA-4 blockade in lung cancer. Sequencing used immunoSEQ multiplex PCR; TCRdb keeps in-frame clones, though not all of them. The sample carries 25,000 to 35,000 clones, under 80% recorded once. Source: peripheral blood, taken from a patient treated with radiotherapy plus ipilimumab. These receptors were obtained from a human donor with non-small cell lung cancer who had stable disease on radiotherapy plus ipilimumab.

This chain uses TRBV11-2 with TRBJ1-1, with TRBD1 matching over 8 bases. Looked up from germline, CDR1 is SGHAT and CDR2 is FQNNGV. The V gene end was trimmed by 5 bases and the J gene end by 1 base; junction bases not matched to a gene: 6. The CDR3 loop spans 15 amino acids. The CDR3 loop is CASSLFQGANTEAFF. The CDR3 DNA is TGTGCCAGCAGCCTGTTTCAGGGGGCGAACACTGAAGCTTTCTTT.

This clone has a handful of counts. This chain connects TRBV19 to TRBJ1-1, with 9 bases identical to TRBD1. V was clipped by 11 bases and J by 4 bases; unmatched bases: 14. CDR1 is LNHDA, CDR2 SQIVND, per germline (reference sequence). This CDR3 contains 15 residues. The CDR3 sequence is CAARTGGASSTEAFF. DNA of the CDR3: TGTGCCGCCCGAACAGGGGGCGCGAGTAGCACTGAAGCTTTCTTT. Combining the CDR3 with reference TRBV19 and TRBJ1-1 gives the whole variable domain DGGITQSPKYLFRKEGQNVTLSCEQNLNHDAMYWYRQDPGQGLRLIYYSQIVNDFQKGDIAEGYSVSREKKESFPLTVTSAQKNPTAFYLCAARTGGASSTEAFFGQGTRLTVV.

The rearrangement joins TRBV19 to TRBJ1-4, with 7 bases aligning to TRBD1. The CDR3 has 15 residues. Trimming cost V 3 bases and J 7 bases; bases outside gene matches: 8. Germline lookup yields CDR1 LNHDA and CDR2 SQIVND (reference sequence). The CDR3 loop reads CASSMGQPYGEKLFF. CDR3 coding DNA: TGTGCCAGTAGTATGGGACAGCCATATGGTGAAAAACTGTTTTTT. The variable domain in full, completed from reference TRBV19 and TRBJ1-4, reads DGGITQSPKYLFRKEGQNVTLSCEQNLNHDAMYWYRQDPGQGLRLIYYSQIVNDFQKGDIAEGYSVSREKKESFPLTVTSAQKNPTAFYLCASSMGQPYGEKLFFGSGTQLSVL.

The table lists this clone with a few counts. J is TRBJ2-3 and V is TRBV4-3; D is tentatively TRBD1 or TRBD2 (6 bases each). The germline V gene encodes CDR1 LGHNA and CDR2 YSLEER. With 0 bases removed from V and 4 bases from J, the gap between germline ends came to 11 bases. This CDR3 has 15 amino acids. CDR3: CASSQDWGAADTQYF. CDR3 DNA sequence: TGCGCCAGCAGCCAAGATTGGGGGGCCGCAGATACGCAGTATTTT.

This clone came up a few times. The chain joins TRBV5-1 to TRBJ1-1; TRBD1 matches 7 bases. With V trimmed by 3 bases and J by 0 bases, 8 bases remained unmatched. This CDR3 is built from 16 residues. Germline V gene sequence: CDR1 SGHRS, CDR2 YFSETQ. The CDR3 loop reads CASSSQLQGMNTEAFF. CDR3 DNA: TGCGCCAGCAGCTCCCAACTACAGGGGATGAACACTGAAGCTTTCTTT.

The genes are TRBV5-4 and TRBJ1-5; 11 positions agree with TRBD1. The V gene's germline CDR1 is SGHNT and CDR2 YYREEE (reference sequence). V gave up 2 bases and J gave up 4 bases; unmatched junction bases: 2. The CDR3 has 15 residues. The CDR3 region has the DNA TGTGCCAGCAGCTTCGGGACAGGGGGAAATCAGCCCCAGCATTTT. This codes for CASSFGTGGNQPQHF.

The CDR3 region has the DNA TGTGCCAGCAGCGTAGCGGGGGGGTTTAATCAGCCCCAGCATTTT. Its translation is CASSVAGGFNQPQHF. This chain joins TRBV9 and TRBJ1-5; possible D gene TRBD1, 5 bases. V shed 0 bases and J shed 4 bases, with 11 bases lying between them. CDR1 and CDR2 (germline): SGDLS, YYNGEE. This CDR3 spans 15 amino acids.

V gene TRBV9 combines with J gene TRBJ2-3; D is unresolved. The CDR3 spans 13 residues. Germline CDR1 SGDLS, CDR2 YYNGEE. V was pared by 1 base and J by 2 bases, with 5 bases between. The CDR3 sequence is CASSVKFTDTQYF. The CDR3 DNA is TGTGCCAGCAGCGTAAAGTTCACAGATACGCAGTATTTT.

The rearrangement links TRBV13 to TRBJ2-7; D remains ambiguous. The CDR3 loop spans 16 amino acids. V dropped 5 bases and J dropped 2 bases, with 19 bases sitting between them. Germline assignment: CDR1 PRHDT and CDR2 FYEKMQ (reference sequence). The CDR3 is CASSLRWVGSPYEQYF. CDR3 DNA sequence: TGTGCCAGCAGCCTCAGGTGGGTAGGGTCACCCTACGAGCAGTACTTC.

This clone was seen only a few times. For the CDR3, the DNA is TGTGCCAGTAGTATAGAAGGGTCCCCAAACATTCAGTACTTC. Encoded protein: CASSIEGSPNIQYF. The V gene is TRBV19, the J gene TRBJ2-4; D remains ambiguous. The CDR3 contains 14 residues. Trimming took off 0 bases at V and 6 bases at J, with 9 bases between the two ends. CDR1 LNHDA and CDR2 SQIVND come from the germline V gene (reference sequence).

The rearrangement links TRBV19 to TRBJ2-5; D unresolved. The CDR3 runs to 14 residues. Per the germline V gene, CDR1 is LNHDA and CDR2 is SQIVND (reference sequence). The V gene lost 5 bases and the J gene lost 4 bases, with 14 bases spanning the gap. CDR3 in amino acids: CASSYRGSGETQYF. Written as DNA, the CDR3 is TGTGCCAGTAGTTATAGAGGCAGTGGAGAGACCCAGTACTTC.

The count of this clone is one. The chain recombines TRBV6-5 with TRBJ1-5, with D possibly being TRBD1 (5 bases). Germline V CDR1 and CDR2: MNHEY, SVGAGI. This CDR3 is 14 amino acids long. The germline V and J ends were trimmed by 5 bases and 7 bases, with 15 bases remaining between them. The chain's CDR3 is CASSEMSGSQPQHF. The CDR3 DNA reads TGTGCCAGCAGTGAGATGTCAGGGAGCCAGCCCCAGCATTTT.

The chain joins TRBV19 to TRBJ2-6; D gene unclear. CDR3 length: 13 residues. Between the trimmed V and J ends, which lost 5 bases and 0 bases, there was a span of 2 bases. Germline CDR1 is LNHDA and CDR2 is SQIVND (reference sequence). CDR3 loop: CASSVSGANVLTF. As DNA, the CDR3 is TGTGCCAGTAGTGTCTCTGGGGCCAACGTCCTGACTTTC.

The chain's CDR3 is CASSLRVASPNSPLHF. For the CDR3, the DNA is TGCGCCAGCAGCTTGCGGGTGGCTTCTCCCAATTCACCCCTCCACTTT. The chain is built from TRBV5-1 and TRBJ1-6; D uncertain. In germline, CDR1 is SGHRS, CDR2 YFSETQ. V lost 1 base to trimming and J lost 7 bases, with 15 bases between them. This CDR3 is built from 16 residues. The complete variable domain, with remaining parts taken from reference TRBV5-1 and TRBJ1-6, reads KAGVTQTPRYLIKTRGQQVTLSCSPISGHRSVSWYQQTPGQGLQFLFEYFSETQRNKGNFPGRFSGRQFSNSRSEMNVSTLELGDSALYLCASSLRVASPNSPLHFGNGTRLTVT.

CDR3 sequence (DNA): TGTGCCAGCAGCACTAGCGGGGGTTACACCGGGGAGCTGTTTTTT. Protein sequence: CASSTSGGYTGELFF. The rearrangement joins TRBV5-6 to TRBJ2-2; 11 positions agree with TRBD2. CDR3 length: 15 amino acids. Germline CDR1 and CDR2: SGHDT and YYEEEE. V lost 4 bases, J lost 3 bases, and 2 bases stayed unmatched.